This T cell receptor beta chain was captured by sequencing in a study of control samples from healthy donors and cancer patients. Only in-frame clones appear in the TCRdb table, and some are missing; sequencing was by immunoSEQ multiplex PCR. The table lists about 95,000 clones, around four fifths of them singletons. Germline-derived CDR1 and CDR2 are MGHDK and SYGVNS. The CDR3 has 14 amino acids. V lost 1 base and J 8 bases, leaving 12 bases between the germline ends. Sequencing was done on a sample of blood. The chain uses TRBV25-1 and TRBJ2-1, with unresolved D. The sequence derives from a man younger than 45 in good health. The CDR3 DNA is TGTGCCAGCAGTGAATCGTACATAGGCGATGAGCAGTTCTTC. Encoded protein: CASSESYIGDEQFF.